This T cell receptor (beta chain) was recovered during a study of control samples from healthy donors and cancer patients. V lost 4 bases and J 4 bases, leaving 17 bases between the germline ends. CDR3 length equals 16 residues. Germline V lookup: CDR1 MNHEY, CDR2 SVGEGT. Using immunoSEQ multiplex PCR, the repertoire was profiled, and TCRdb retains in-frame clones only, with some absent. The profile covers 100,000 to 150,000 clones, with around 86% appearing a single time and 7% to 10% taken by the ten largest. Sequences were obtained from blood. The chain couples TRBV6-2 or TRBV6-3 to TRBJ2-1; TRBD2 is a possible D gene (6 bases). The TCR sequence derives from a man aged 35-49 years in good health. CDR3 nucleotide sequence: TGTGCCAGCAGTTTACCCCCGGGACTTCAGTACAATGAGCAGTTCTTC. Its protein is CASSLPPGLQYNEQFF.